This T cell receptor beta chain was recorded in a study of cytomegalovirus exposure and HLA in healthy donors (dated by TCRdb to about 2017). For context, the study as a whole: An earlier analysis of 587 of the donors reported about 250 Gb of sequence data and approximately 110 million unique TCR beta sequences from some 180 million T cells. Approximately 310 gigabases of sequencing data and tens of millions of unique TCR sequences were included in an early release covering several hundred HLA-typed donors. Of the 300 to 450 genotyped donors, less than 90% were placed in the genetic ancestry cluster associated with self-reported Caucasian donors. The study was designed to test whether signatures of past pathogen exposure could be identified by cataloging public T cell receptors. Using immunosequencing, the study profiled T cell repertoires from 500 to 800 subjects and related those repertoires to cytomegalovirus serostatus. In addition to the first cohort of 500 to 850 subjects, a separate validation cohort of approximately 130 different subjects was used. The study combined high-throughput TCR immunosequencing, statistical association of individual TCRs with disease status, and machine learning to predict cytomegalovirus infection status. A later analysis re-examined previously published TCR beta repertoires from more than 650 donors and added high-resolution HLA genotyping to investigate patterns of TCR occurrence. The later analysis used no new phenotypic data to find candidate immune exposures, relying instead on TCR beta sequences and their occurrence across donors. An earlier analysis of 450 to 750 of the donors used high-throughput TCR beta sequencing to judge whether each TCR beta V gene segment behaved as functional or pseudogenic. Donor age, sex, ethnicity and CMV serostatus were compiled alongside the repertoire data. A later genetic analysis took genome-wide SNP genotypes for 398 of the 666 donors and used that subset as a discovery cohort. Every discovery cohort repertoire had been produced on one sequencing platform. HLA typing included class I and class II loci at four-digit resolution. Typing coverage varied by locus: roughly 620-640 donors for A, B, C, DRB1 and DQB1; roughly 560 for DQA1; some 610 for DPA1; approximately 450 for DPB1. Because of strong linkage in the cohort, roughly five DR-DQ haplotypes were treated as single units for association and clustering. Among around 400 genotyped donors of the cohort, an average of about 240,000 unique TCR beta nucleotide sequences were sequenced per donor, 15% to 20% of them non-productive.

Library method: the immunoSEQ multiplex PCR assay. For the multiplex PCR, a mixture combining 60 forward primers for TCR Vbeta segments and 13 reverse primers for TCR Jbeta segments was used. A multiplex PCR assay on genomic DNA amplified the CDR3 region of rearranged TCR beta genes. The Illumina HiSeq System was used to sequence the amplified TCR beta libraries as 87-base-pair reads. For the original study's pipeline: A later analysis tallied 75 million to 95 million unique TCR beta chains across the 600 to 700 repertoires, and about 12 million of those chains were shared by two or more donors. Raw reads were error-corrected and collapsed into unique sequences by a nearest-neighbor algorithm in which closely related sequences were merged to remove PCR and sequencing errors. To assign V, D and J gene segments, CDR3 sequences were aligned to IMGT reference sequences. For a sequence to be retained, a match of at least six nucleotides to both a V gene segment and a J gene segment was required. A rearrangement was called productive if the CDR3 had no stop codons and remained in frame with V and J, and every other rearrangement was called non-productive. Following IMGT convention, CDR3 was defined as the stretch from the second conserved V-encoded cysteine up to the conserved J-encoded phenylalanine. The earlier analysis of 500 to 650 of the donors excluded any sequence lacking an unambiguous match to a single V gene segment. An earlier analysis of about 590 of the donors classified V segments as functional when productive rearrangements were above 56.7% and as segregating when the standard deviation between donors was above 5%. To diagnose cytomegalovirus status from the catalog of TCR beta chain sequences, a statistical classification framework was built. V and J gene assignment, in a later analysis, came from comparing TCR nucleotide sequences with IMGT/GENE-DB human TR gene sequences. In a later analysis, CDR3 sequences and most-parsimonious VDJ recombination scenarios were assigned using the TCRdist pipeline. In a later analysis, each TCR beta chain was defined by its CDR3 amino acid sequence together with its V-gene family, and reads without a unique V-gene family were excluded. To address suspected cross-contamination and a sequencing artifact, a later analysis removed around 600 highly shared, low-generation-probability nucleotide sequences. For each public chain, a later analysis derived a clonal expansion index from normalized ranks of inferred template counts within each repertoire. In a later analysis, generation probabilities were computed using a VDJ recombination model fitted to out-of-frame rearrangements, and the results were checked against IGoR. A later analysis scored TCR-TCR, TCR-HLA and TCR-CMV co-occurrence with hypergeometric tests, applying a repertoire-size bias correction to TCR pairs. To estimate false discovery rates, a later analysis permuted the HLA or CMV assignments 20 times. In a later analysis, co-occurring TCRs were grouped using DBSCAN, with TCRdist sequence similarity added in when clustering inside HLA-allele-positive subsets. Co-occurrence clustering excluded repertoires with fewer than 30,000 or more than 120,000 public chains, plus five with anomalous nucleotide sharing. TCRdb limited this immuneACCESS table to in-frame rearrangements with V and J called. A share of clones is missing; checked studies link under half to unresolved V genes, and the rest is unexplained. V, J and clone size are those of that table, while D and trimming were read from the DNA. The table for this sample lists just over 150,000 clones; over 75% of them were counted only once. Together, the top ten hold about 0.93% of the sample.

Points the paper makes about the study in general: Some IMGT-functional V segments, including TRBV6-2 and TRBV6-3, could not be distinguished by the 87-base-pair reads and were therefore excluded. Most TCR sequences were observed very rarely across donors, whereas some public TCRs were present in many individuals. A later genetic analysis reported fewer N-insertions in productive TCRs among donors in an Asian-associated ancestry cluster than the roughly 720-donor mean. Because HLA typing was unavailable for some donors at each locus, only the typed subset was used in association tests. A group of highly shared sequence variants was considered likely to be a technical artifact of the sequencing pipeline. Correlated functional status among segregating V segments might reflect linkage disequilibrium, but an unknown experimental factor could not be ruled out. Three of the identified cytomegalovirus-associated TCR beta chains were confirmed in vitro to be specific for cytomegalovirus antigens. CMV serostatus was the only immune exposure information available for the cohort. The classifier was reported to diagnose cytomegalovirus status with high specificity and sensitivity in both the original and validation cohorts. It was suggested by the authors that the approach could potentially be generalized to other disease states and immunological phenotypes. According to a later analysis, parvovirus B19, influenza, CMV and Epstein-Barr virus appeared linked to several top co-occurrence clusters. Only TCR beta chains were sequenced in this cohort, and the absence of alpha or paired-chain data limited detectable features. In a later genetic analysis, a missense DCLRE1C variant was associated with V-gene and J-gene trimming of TCR beta chains, and the association was replicated in an independent cohort. A later analysis found that HLA-associated TCR beta chains were more clonally expanded and had lower generation probabilities than equally common non-associated chains. In a later analysis, TCR association rates were found to vary across HLA loci, with the most associated TCRs seen for DRB1 alleles and the fewest for HLA-C alleles. Most CMV-associated TCR beta chains appeared to be HLA-restricted in a later analysis, and the HLA associations seemed to be driven largely by CMV exposure. Strong co-occurrence of HLA alleles, especially DR and DQ, made assigning TCR associations to individual alleles difficult. A later analysis associated about 17,000 TCR beta sequences with specific HLA alleles at a false discovery rate of 0.05. In the study, approximately 160 TCR beta chains were listed as associated with cytomegalovirus. In an earlier analysis of around 600 of the donors, most TCR beta V segments were observed in productive rearrangements about 90% or about 30% of the time, broadly matching IMGT annotations. Sequencing depth was assumed to be roughly uniform across donors in the presence/absence analyses, though that assumption may not hold. A further reported finding was that TCR beta sequences accurately predicted the HLA-A and HLA-B alleles for most subjects in the first cohort. The earlier analysis of fewer than 750 of the donors excluded roughly 17 rarely observed V segments, including chromosome 9 orphons, because counts were too low.

About this clone itself: Its antigen is unknown. It has no much larger one-base neighbor in the sample; base qualities were not kept.

The cohort was made up of about 670 healthy bone marrow donors. All cohort members were sampled while nominally healthy, although unrecorded immune exposures were likely present. The donor tested CMV seropositive, placing the donor among the 289 seropositive members of the cohort. Each donor provided a peripheral blood sample, and peripheral blood mononuclear cells were used for TCR beta sequencing. Genomic DNA was extracted from the blood cell samples with the Qiagen DNeasy Blood Extraction Kit. The CDR3 spans 14 residues, from the cysteine through the phenylalanine. The DNA shown is the 42-base CDR3, in frame from base 1. Ends trimmed: V by 2 bases, J by 8 bases; bases unmatched to a gene: 7. CDR1 and CDR2 are drawn from the germline V gene: MGHDK, SYGVNS.

The chain joins TRBV25-1 to TRBJ1-2, with 8 bases aligning to TRBD1. The TCR sequence derives from a woman in her 50s in good health and CMV-seropositive. The specimen sequenced was PBMCs. The DNA sequence reads TGTGCCAGCAGTGAACCTGGACAGGGATGGGGCTACACCTTC. Its product reads: CASSEPGQGWGYTF.